This T cell receptor (beta chain) was recovered during a study of T cell responses to AZD1222 COVID-19 vaccine. Assay used: immunoSEQ multiplex PCR; TCRdb lists only in-frame clones, some missing. This table holds about 69,000 clones, 75% to 90% found once. Germline CDR1 reads MRHNA; CDR2 reads SNTAGT. The J segment lost 4 bases and the V segment lost 10 bases, leaving 8 bases of the junction unmatched. The CDR3 is made up of 13 amino acids. The sequence was obtained from an adult who received the AZD1222 COVID-19 vaccine. The sequencing used peripheral blood, collected 28 days after the second AZD1222 dose. The chain carries TRBV6-4 and TRBJ2-3; 7 bases are a match to TRBD1. This CDR3 is CATSDRDADTQYF. The CDR3 bases are TGTGCCACCTCAGACAGGGACGCAGATACGCAGTATTTT.